The rows below give T cell receptor beta chains drawn from one sample of a study of blood T cell repertoires in COVID-19. Profiled with immunoSEQ multiplex PCR; TCRdb holds only in-frame clones, not every one. This sample yields about 280,000 clones, of which approximately 80% are seen a single time; around 5% belongs to the top ten. Sequencing input: PBMCs or T cells enriched from blood (not recorded which). These receptors were obtained from a man aged 35 to 55 who had been exposed to COVID-19. The conserved cysteine and the conserved F or W are not part of the CDR3 here.

>TRBV25-1
ASSRGTSGRQETQY
>TRBV11-2
ASSLWRGEGSDTEAF
>TRBV11-3
ASSLNQRNEQF
>TRBV10-3
AINWGQNTGELF
>TRBV5-1
ASREGGGLSNQPQH
>TRBV24-1
ATSDSSSGRVQEQF
>TRBV5-1
ASSVSRVSEQY
>TRBV5-1
ASSSSGQSTGELF
>TRBV14
ASSQAGGNQPQH
>TRBV27
ASSPLRSWDTQY
>TRBV21-1
ASSKRWHKDRATNEKLF
>TRBV5-4
ASSAAPGQESYGYT
>TRBV7-9
ASSLGTGSTDTQY
>TRBV2
ATGFTYNEQF
>TRBV11-2
ASSSNYEQY
>TRBV19
ATRDRVIYQPQH
>TRBV19
ASRDRVGQPQH
>TRBV5-1
ASSLGDTGVDEQF
>TRBV5-1
ASSLEGRADTQY
>TRBV12-3/TRBV12-4
ASKAVNEQF